This T cell receptor beta chain stems from a study of blood T cell repertoires in COVID-19. Sequencing was performed with immunoSEQ multiplex PCR; in TCRdb, only in-frame clones are kept and a portion is missing. The sample records about 150,000 clones, around 82% being singletons. Trimming took 3 bases from V and 2 from J, leaving 14 bases between them. Per germline, CDR1 SGHTA and CDR2 FQGNSA. The CDR3 covers 15 residues. The source of this sequence is a woman older than 75 with acute or convalescent COVID-19. Source material: peripheral blood. V and J are TRBV7-2 and TRBJ2-7; D possibly corresponds to TRBD1 (6 bases). DNA for the CDR3: TGTGCCAGCAGCTTTCCTACAGGGAAGCCCTACGAGCAGTACTTC. It yields the protein CASSFPTGKPYEQYF. Looking up the rest from reference TRBV7-2 and TRBJ2-7 gives the full variable domain: GAGVSQSPSNKVTEKGKDVELRCDPISGHTALYWYRQSLGQGLEFLIYFQGNSAPDKSGLPSDRFSAERTGGSVSTLTIQRTQQEDSAVYLCASSFPTGKPYEQYFGPGTRLTVT.